These 4 T cell receptor beta chains came from one sample sequenced in a study of blood T cell repertoires in COVID-19. Profiling relied on immunoSEQ multiplex PCR, and the TCRdb table lists in-frame clones only, not all of them. The sample holds 260,000 or so clones, 65% to 85% seen once. Source material: peripheral blood. These receptors all come from a man older than 75 with acute or convalescent COVID-19.

V gene TRBV2 combines with J gene TRBJ2-2; D uncertain. In germline, CDR1 is SNHLY, CDR2 FYNNEI. V lost 8 bases and J 0 bases, leaving 7 bases between the germline ends. The CDR3 runs 13 residues. The CDR3 protein is CASLTPNTGELFF. The CDR3 DNA reads TGTGCCAGCTTGACTCCGAACACCGGGGAGCTGTTTTTT.

This chain joins TRBV5-1 and TRBJ1-2; the D gene is possibly TRBD1 (6 bases). Germline V CDR1 and CDR2: SGHRS, YFSETQ. There are 14 residues in the CDR3. V was trimmed by 0 bases and J by 2 bases, leaving 8 bases between them. In DNA form, the CDR3 reads TGCGCCAGCAGCTTGGGACAGGACAACTATGGCTACACCTTC. Protein sequence: CASSLGQDNYGYTF.

This chain links TRBV28 with TRBJ1-5; TRBD1 matches 11 bases. The CDR3 runs 14 residues. J gave up 4 bases and V 10 bases, and 6 bases lay outside the gene matches. Germline CDR1 and CDR2: MDHEN and SYDVKM. CDR3 sequence reads: CATLGQGGNQPQHF. DNA of the CDR3: TGTGCCACCCTGGGACAGGGGGGGAATCAGCCCCAGCATTTT.

V is TRBV28 and J is TRBJ2-7; 7 bases are shared with TRBD1. The CDR3 length is 14 residues. The V and J ends lost 5 bases and 2 bases, in that order; junction bases with no gene match: 6. In germline, CDR1 is MDHEN, CDR2 SYDVKM. The CDR3 protein is CASSLTGTTYEQYF. CDR3 nucleotide sequence: TGTGCCAGCAGTCTGACAGGGACCACCTACGAGCAGTACTTC.